This TCR beta chain stems from a study of blood T cell repertoires in COVID-19. Study-level background: PBMCs, B-cell-depleted T cells, or T cells were the source of the cDNA or gDNA that made up the material.

The data were produced by immunoSEQ multiplex PCR, yet TCRdb's version contains in-frame clones alone and is incomplete. The sample lists hundreds of thousands of clones, more than 80% occurring once. The V gene lost 2 bases and the J gene lost 0 bases, with 11 bases spanning the gap. The CDR3 has 16 amino acids. Germline CDR1 reads SGHDN; CDR2 reads FVKESK. Sequenced input: peripheral blood. V and J are TRBV14 and TRBJ1-3; D remains unclear. This TCR came from a woman aged 25 to 39 with COVID-19, enrolled during active disease. The CDR3 sequence: CASSQLQLNSGNTIYF. The CDR3 region has the DNA TGTGCCAGCAGCCAACTACAGCTGAACTCTGGAAACACCATATATTTT.